The present T cell receptor beta chain was sequenced within a study of monozygotic twins with inflammatory bowel disease. Findings and caveats of the study: Repertoire similarity was not found to differ between concordant and discordant twins, possibly from limited power.

Total RNA amounting to 3,500 to 4,500 ng went into each TCR library. Following a re-call of the 5' RACE reads, TCRdb has one entry per CDR3 protein and lacks DNA. Its table records approximately 100,000 distinct CDR3 sequences. CDR3 length: 16 amino acids. Germline assignment: CDR1 SGHNT and CDR2 YENEEA. Comments on this clonotype: Its antigen remains unknown.

J is TRBJ2-1 and V is TRBV11-3; TCRdb designates TRBD1, a call that cannot be tested without DNA. Sequenced input: blood. The TCR sequence derives from a human donor with ulcerative colitis or Crohn's disease, or a healthy co-twin of an affected twin (not recorded which). CDR3 residues: CASSSMTGRDRNEQFF.